The sequence of this TCR beta chain was determined in a study of blood T cell repertoires in COVID-19. Using immunoSEQ multiplex PCR, the repertoire was profiled, and TCRdb retains in-frame clones only, with some absent. The table shows approximately 230,000 clones, with 82% occurring only once. Germline CDR1 is MNHEY and CDR2 is SVGAGI. The J segment lost 7 bases and the V segment lost 6 bases, leaving 10 bases of the junction unmatched. The CDR3 is 15 residues long. The TCR originated in a woman aged 80 or over with active or convalescent COVID-19. The specimen was peripheral blood. The V call is TRBV6-5, the J call TRBJ1-5; 9 positions match TRBD1. The chain's CDR3 is CASSPFTGGDQPQHF. The CDR3 coding sequence is TGTGCCAGCAGCCCCTTCACAGGGGGCGACCAGCCCCAGCATTTT.